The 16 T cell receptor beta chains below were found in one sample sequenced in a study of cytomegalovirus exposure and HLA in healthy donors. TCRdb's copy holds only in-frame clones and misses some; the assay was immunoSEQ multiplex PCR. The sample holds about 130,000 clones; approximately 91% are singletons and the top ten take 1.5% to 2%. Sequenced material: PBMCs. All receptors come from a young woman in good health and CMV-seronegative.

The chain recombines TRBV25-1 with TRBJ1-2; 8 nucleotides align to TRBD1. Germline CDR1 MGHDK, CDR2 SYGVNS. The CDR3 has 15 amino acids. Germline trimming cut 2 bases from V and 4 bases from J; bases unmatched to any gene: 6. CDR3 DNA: TGTGCCAGCAGTGAACGTGGACAGGGCGCCTATGGCTACACCTTC. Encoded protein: CASSERGQGAYGYTF.

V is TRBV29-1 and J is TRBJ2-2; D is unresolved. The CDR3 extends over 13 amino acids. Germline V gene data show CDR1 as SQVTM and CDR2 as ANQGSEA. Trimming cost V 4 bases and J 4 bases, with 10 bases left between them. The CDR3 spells CSVVDLFTGELFF. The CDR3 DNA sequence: TGCAGCGTTGTTGATCTATTCACCGGGGAGCTGTTTTTT.

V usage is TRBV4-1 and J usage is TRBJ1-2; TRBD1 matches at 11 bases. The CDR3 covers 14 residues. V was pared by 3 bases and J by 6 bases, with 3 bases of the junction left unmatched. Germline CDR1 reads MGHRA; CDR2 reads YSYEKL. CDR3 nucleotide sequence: TGCGCCAGCAGCCAGGGGACAGGGGGGGATGGCTACACCTTC. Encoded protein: CASSQGTGGDGYTF.

Written as DNA, the CDR3 is TGTGCCAGCACGGACAGGGGAAGGGGCACTGAAGCTTTCTTT. Protein: CASTDRGRGTEAFF. The rearrangement uses TRBV11-3 and TRBJ1-1, with 9 nucleotides matching TRBD1. V trimming: 7 bases; J trimming: 4 bases; junction bases outside the gene matches: 7. This CDR3 has 14 residues. Germline V gives CDR1 SGHNT, CDR2 YENEEA. Combining the CDR3 with reference TRBV11-3 and TRBJ1-1 gives the whole variable domain EAGVVQSPRYKIIEKKQPVAFWCNPISGHNTLYWYLQNLGQGPELLIRYENEEAVDDSQLPKDRFSAERLKGVDSTLKIQPAELGDSAVYLCASTDRGRGTEAFFGQGTRLTVV.

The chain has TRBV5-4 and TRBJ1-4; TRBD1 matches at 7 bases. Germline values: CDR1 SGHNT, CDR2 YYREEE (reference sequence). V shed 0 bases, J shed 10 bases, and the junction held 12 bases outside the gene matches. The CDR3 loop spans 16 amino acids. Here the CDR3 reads CASSLVAATGVGKLFF. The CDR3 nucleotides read TGTGCCAGCAGCTTGGTCGCGGCTACAGGGGTCGGAAAACTGTTTTTT.

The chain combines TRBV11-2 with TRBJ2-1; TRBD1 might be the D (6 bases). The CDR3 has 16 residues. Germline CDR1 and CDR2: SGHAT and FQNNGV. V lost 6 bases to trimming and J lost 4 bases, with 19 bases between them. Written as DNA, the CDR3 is TGTGCCAGCAGGCACTCAACAGGGTCCTCGTACAATGAGCAGTTCTTC. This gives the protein CASRHSTGSSYNEQFF.

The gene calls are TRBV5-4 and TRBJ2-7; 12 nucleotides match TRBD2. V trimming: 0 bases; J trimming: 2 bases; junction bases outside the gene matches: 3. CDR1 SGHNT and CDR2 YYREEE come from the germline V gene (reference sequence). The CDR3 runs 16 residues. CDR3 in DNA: TGTGCCAGCAGCTTGGCCAGGACTAGCGGGACCTACGAGCAGTACTTC. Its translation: CASSLARTSGTYEQYF. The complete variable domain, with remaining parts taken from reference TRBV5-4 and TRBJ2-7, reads ETGVTQSPTHLIKTRGQQVTLRCSSQSGHNTVSWYQQALGQGPQFIFQYYREEENGRGNFPPRFSGLQFPNYSSELNVNALELDDSALYLCASSLARTSGTYEQYFGPGTRLTVT.

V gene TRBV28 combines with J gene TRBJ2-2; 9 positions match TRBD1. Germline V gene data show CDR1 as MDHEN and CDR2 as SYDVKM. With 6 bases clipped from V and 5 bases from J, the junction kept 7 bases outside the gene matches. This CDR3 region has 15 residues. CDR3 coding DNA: TGTGCCAGCAGGTGGGGACAGGGAGGTACCGGGGAGCTGTTTTTT. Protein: CASRWGQGGTGELFF. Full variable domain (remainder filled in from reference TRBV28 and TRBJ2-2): DVKVTQSSRYLVKRTGEKVFLECVQDMDHENMFWYRQDPGLGLRLIYFSYDVKMKEKGDIPEGYSVSREKKERFSLILESASTNQTSMYLCASRWGQGGTGELFFGEGSRLTVL.

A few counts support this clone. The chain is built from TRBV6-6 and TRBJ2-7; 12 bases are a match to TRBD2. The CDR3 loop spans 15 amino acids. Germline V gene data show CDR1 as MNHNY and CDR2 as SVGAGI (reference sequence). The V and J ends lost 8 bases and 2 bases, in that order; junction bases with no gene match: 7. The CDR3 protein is CASLGLAGSPYEQYF. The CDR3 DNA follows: TGTGCCAGCCTCGGACTAGCGGGAAGTCCCTACGAGCAGTACTTC.

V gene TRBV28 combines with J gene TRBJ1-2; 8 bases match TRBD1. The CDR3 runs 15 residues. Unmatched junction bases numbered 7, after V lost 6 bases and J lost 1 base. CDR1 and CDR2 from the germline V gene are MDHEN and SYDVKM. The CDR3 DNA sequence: TGTGCCAGCAGATACGGGACAGGCAGTAACTATGGCTACACCTTC. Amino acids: CASRYGTGSNYGYTF.

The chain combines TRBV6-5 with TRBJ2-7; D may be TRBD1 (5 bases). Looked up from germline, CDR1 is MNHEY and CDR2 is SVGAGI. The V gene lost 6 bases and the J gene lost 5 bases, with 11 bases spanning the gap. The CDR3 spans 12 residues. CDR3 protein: CASRDTGDEQYF. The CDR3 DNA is TGTGCCAGCAGGGATACAGGTGACGAGCAGTACTTC.

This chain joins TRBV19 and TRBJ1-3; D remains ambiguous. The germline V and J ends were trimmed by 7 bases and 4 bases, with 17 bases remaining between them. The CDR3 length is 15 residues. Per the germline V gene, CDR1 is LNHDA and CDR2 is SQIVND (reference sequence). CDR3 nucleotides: TGTGCCAGTACCCCGATCAGAAGATTGGGAAACACCATATATTTT. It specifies CASTPIRRLGNTIYF.

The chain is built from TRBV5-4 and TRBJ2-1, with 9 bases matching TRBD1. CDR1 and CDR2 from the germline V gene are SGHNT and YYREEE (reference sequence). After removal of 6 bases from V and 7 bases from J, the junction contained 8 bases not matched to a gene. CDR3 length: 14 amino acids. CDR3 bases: TGTGCCAGCAATATCCGGGACAGGGTAAATGAGCAGTTCTTC. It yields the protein CASNIRDRVNEQFF.

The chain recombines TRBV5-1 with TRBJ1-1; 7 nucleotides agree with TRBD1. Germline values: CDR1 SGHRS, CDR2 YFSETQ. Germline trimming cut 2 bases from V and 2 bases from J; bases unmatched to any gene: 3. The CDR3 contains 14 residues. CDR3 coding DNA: TGCGCCAGCAGCTTCGGACAGGTAAACACTGAAGCTTTCTTT. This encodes CASSFGQVNTEAFF.

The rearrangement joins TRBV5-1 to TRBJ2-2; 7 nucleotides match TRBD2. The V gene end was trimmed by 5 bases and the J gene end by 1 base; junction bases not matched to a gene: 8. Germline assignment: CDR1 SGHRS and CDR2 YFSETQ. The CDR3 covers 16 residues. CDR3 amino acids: CASRLDPSGNTGELFF. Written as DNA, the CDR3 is TGCGCCAGCAGACTTGATCCTAGCGGGAACACCGGGGAGCTGTTTTTT. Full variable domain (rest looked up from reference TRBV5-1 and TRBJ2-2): KAGVTQTPRYLIKTRGQQVTLSCSPISGHRSVSWYQQTPGQGLQFLFEYFSETQRNKGNFPGRFSGRQFSNSRSEMNVSTLELGDSALYLCASRLDPSGNTGELFFGEGSRLTVL.

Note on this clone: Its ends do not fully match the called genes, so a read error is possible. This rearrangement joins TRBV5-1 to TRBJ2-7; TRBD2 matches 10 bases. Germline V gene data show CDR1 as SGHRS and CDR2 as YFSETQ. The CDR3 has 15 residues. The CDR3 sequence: CASSFSLAGAYEQYF. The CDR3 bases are TGCGCCAGCAGCTTCTCCCTAGCGGGAGCCTATGAGCAGTACTTC.